The next 28 T cell receptor beta chains were all read from a single sample in a study of CD8 T cells in ankylosing spondylitis. TCRdb re-called the 5' RACE reads through MiXCR, storing one row per CDR3 protein. The table lists about 220,000 distinct CDR3 sequences, under 30% of them singletons. Input material: blood, either unsorted or a sorted T cell fraction (not recorded which). Receptor source: a male donor with ankylosing spondylitis or in good health (not recorded which).

The CDR3 bases are TGCAGCGTTGGGGGGAACGAGCAGTACTTC. As protein: CSVGGNEQYF. The V call is TRBV29-1, the J call TRBJ2-7; D may be TRBD1 or TRBD2 (5 bases each). Germline assignment: CDR1 SQVTM and CDR2 ANQGSEA. V was pared by 4 bases and J by 5 bases, with 6 bases between. The CDR3 loop spans 10 amino acids.

The chain joins TRBV24-1 to TRBJ1-2; 8 nucleotides match TRBD1. The CDR3 is 16 residues long. Trimming took 2 bases from V and 0 from J; bases not matched to a gene: 4. Germline V gene lookup returns CDR1 KGHDR and CDR2 SFDVKD. The CDR3 reads CATSDWDRLTNYGYTF. DNA of the CDR3: TGTGCCACCAGTGATTGGGACAGGTTGACTAACTATGGCTACACCTTC.

In its sample, this clonotype was seen many times. This sequence joins TRBV14 and TRBJ1-3; tentatively, D is TRBD1 (5 bases). Trimming pared 4 bases from V and 0 bases from J, leaving 13 bases between. CDR1 and CDR2 from the germline V gene are SGHDN and FVKESK. The CDR3 runs to 16 residues. The CDR3 DNA reads TGTGCCAGCAGCCGCAGTGGGACCCTCTCTGGAAACACCATATATTTT. Its translation is CASSRSGTLSGNTIYF.

This clonotype was counted at least ten times. V gene TRBV5-1 combines with J gene TRBJ2-1; D is unclear. CDR1 and CDR2 (germline): SGHRS, YFSETQ. The CDR3 contains 16 residues. V gave up 0 bases and J gave up 0 bases, with 10 bases separating them. This CDR3 reads CASSLVASRSYNEQFF. The CDR3 bases are TGCGCCAGCAGCTTGGTGGCTAGTCGCTCCTACAATGAGCAGTTCTTC.

The genes are TRBV20-1 and TRBJ1-1; no clear D. V dropped 1 base and J dropped 3 bases, with 12 bases sitting between them. Looked up from germline, CDR1 is DFQATT and CDR2 is SNEGSKA (reference sequence). The CDR3 runs 14 residues. Here the CDR3 reads CSARVGWEDTEAFF. The CDR3 nucleotides are TGCAGTGCTAGAGTCGGTTGGGAAGACACTGAAGCTTTCTTT.

This clonotype was recorded at least ten times. The chain links TRBV5-1 to TRBJ2-3; D remains ambiguous. The germline V gene encodes CDR1 SGHRS and CDR2 YFSETQ. The CDR3 length is 15 residues. The ends were cut back, 1 base at V and 0 bases at J, with 9 bases in the middle. This CDR3 reads CASSLFPDSTDTQYF. CDR3 bases: TGCGCCAGCAGCTTGTTCCCGGATAGCACAGATACGCAGTATTTT.

This clonotype has more than one count but fewer than ten. V and J are TRBV7-6 and TRBJ2-5; a possible D gene is TRBD2 (5 bases). Germline CDR1 is SGHVS and CDR2 is FNYEAQ. The CDR3 extends over 14 amino acids. V dropped 4 bases and J dropped 5 bases, with 14 bases sitting between them. In DNA, the CDR3 is TGTGCCAGCAGCTCTGCCGTCAGCGGTGAGACCCAGTACTTC. Encoded protein: CASSSAVSGETQYF.

The chain combines TRBV12-3 or TRBV12-4 with TRBJ2-1; TRBD2 aligns across 8 bases. The CDR3 covers 15 residues. Unmatched junction bases numbered 10, after V lost 7 bases and J lost 5 bases. CDR3 region: CASTPQAGVDNEQFF. The CDR3 bases are TGTGCCAGCACTCCTCAAGCGGGAGTCGACAATGAGCAGTTCTTC.

In its sample, this clonotype was seen a few times. This may arise from a read error, as a much more abundant clone is one base away. V usage is TRBV20-1 and J usage is TRBJ1-5; perhaps TRBD1 as D (6 bases). The CDR3 extends over 12 amino acids. Germline CDR1 DFQATT, CDR2 SNEGSKA (reference sequence). V was shortened by 3 bases and J by 5 bases, with 8 bases between the two germline ends. CDR3 coding DNA: TGCAGTGCTAGTTCAGGGGATCAGCCCCAGCATTTT. As protein: CSASSGDQPQHF.

The V gene is TRBV12-3 or TRBV12-4, the J gene TRBJ2-7; 10 nucleotides agree with TRBD2. The CDR3 sequence is 15 residues long. Losses at the gene ends were 2 bases for V and 5 bases for J; bases not matched to a gene: 6. The CDR3 DNA sequence: TGTGCCAGCAGTTTACTAGCGGGAGTGACGCACGAGCAGTACTTC. Translation gives CASSLLAGVTHEQYF.

This clonotype was recorded at least ten times. The genes are TRBV29-1 and TRBJ2-3; possibly TRBD2 for D (7 bases). This CDR3 is built from 14 residues. Germline loops: CDR1 SQVTM, CDR2 ANQGSEA. V was pared by 3 bases and J by 2 bases, with 12 bases between. Here the CDR3 reads CSVEGGAHTDTQYF. The CDR3 DNA follows: TGCAGCGTTGAGGGGGGGGCCCACACAGATACGCAGTATTTT.

This clonotype is medium-sized (0.01 to 0.1%) by share. The chain combines TRBV20-1 with TRBJ2-1, with unresolved D. From germline, CDR1 is DFQATT and CDR2 SNEGSKA (reference sequence). V dropped 0 bases and J dropped 8 bases, with 8 bases sitting between them. This CDR3 has 12 amino acids. This CDR3 reads CSAREDDHEQFF. For the CDR3, the DNA is TGCAGTGCTAGAGAGGATGACCATGAGCAGTTCTTC.

This clonotype appeared many times. The chain joins TRBV6-2 or TRBV6-3 to TRBJ2-2; TRBD2 matches at 8 bases. CDR3 size: 17 residues. Trimming at V came to 6 bases and at J to 0 bases, leaving 9 bases not matched to a gene. Germline V gene sequence: CDR1 MNHEY, CDR2 SVGEGT. DNA of the CDR3: TGTGCCAGCAGGGTAATAGCGGGATCACCGAACACCGGGGAGCTGTTTTTT. Its protein is CASRVIAGSPNTGELFF.

The CDR3, as DNA: TGTGCCAGCAGCTTAGCGCGGTCTACCGGGGAGCTGTTTTTT. It is translated as CASSLARSTGELFF. The rearrangement links TRBV7-6 to TRBJ2-2; no firm D call. This CDR3 contains 14 residues. Trimming took 0 bases from V and 5 from J, leaving 7 bases between them. Germline CDR1 is SGHVS and CDR2 is FNYEAQ.

This clonotype was observed a few times. The chain combines TRBV20-1 with TRBJ2-7; no firm D call. Germline V gene data show CDR1 as DFQATT and CDR2 as SNEGSKA (reference sequence). The germline V and J ends were trimmed by 4 bases and 9 bases, with 16 bases remaining between them. This CDR3 region has 12 residues. CDR3 loop: CSATSGGTGQYF. In nucleotides, the CDR3 is TGCAGTGCTACCTCCGGCGGTACGGGGCAGTACTTC.

This clonotype was seen at least ten times. The chain combines TRBV5-1 with TRBJ2-1, with 7 bases aligning to TRBD1. V shed 4 bases and J 5 bases; nucleotides not matched to a gene: 9. From germline, CDR1 is SGHRS and CDR2 YFSETQ. CDR3 length equals 15 residues. CDR3 bases: TGCGCCAGCAGCGACAGGGTGGGGGCCCACAATGAGCAGTTCTTC. Translation gives CASSDRVGAHNEQFF.

In its sample, this clonotype was seen many times. J is TRBJ2-7 and V is TRBV7-2; tentative D call: TRBD2 (5 bases). The CDR3 consists of 12 residues. Germline CDR1 reads SGHTA; CDR2 reads FQGNSA. Trimming took off 6 bases at V and 3 bases at J, with 9 bases between the two ends. The CDR3 loop reads CASSRDYYEQYF. In DNA form, the CDR3 reads TGTGCCAGCAGTCGAGACTACTACGAGCAGTACTTC.

Comments on this clonotype: A read error may account for a junction end that differs from germline. V gene TRBV7-2 combines with J gene TRBJ1-1; unclear D gene. This CDR3 is 13 amino acids long. Germline V lookup: CDR1 SGHTA, CDR2 FQGNSA. DNA for the CDR3: TGTGCCAGCAACTTAGTTGCGAACACTGAAGCTTTCTTT. Translation gives CASNLVANTEAFF.

V gene TRBV6-1 combines with J gene TRBJ2-1, with D perhaps TRBD2 (5 bases). V was shortened by 8 bases and J by 0 bases, with 14 bases between the two germline ends. This CDR3 is built from 15 residues. Germline assignment: CDR1 MNHNS and CDR2 SASEGT. The CDR3 nucleotides are TGTGCCAGCTCCCGGGATCGCTACTCCTACAATGAGCAGTTCTTC. Translated, it gives CASSRDRYSYNEQFF.

This clonotype was seen repeatedly, ten times or more. The chain employs TRBV5-1 and TRBJ2-1, with TRBD2 as a possible D gene (6 bases). Trimming shortened V by 0 bases and J by 2 bases, and 15 bases separated the two germline ends. This CDR3 has 17 amino acids. Germline V lookup: CDR1 SGHRS, CDR2 YFSETQ. The CDR3 nucleotides read TGCGCCAGCAGCTTGGCCCCGGTCAGGGAGGCCTACAATGAGCAGTTCTTC. Protein product: CASSLAPVREAYNEQFF.

The chain joins TRBV5-4 to TRBJ2-3; no clear D. This CDR3 contains 15 residues. CDR1 SGHNT and CDR2 YYREEE come from the germline V gene (reference sequence). Trimming cost V 7 bases and J 0 bases, with 15 bases left between them. The chain's CDR3 is CASATGLPSTDTQYF. In nucleotides, the CDR3 is TGTGCCAGCGCAACCGGGTTACCGAGCACAGATACGCAGTATTTT. Complete variable domain (other parts from reference TRBV5-4 and TRBJ2-3): ETGVTQSPTHLIKTRGQQVTLRCSSQSGHNTVSWYQQALGQGPQFIFQYYREEENGRGNFPPRFSGLQFPNYSSELNVNALELDDSALYLCASATGLPSTDTQYFGPGTRLTVL.

This clonotype has a count of ten or more. The V and J genes are TRBV5-1 and TRBJ2-5; 8 bases are shared with TRBD2. The J segment lost 3 bases and the V segment lost 3 bases, leaving 7 bases of the junction unmatched. The CDR3 consists of 15 residues. CDR1 and CDR2 (germline): SGHRS, YFSETQ. This chain's CDR3 is CASSSAGTRKETQYF. The DNA of the CDR3 is TGCGCCAGCAGCTCTGCCGGGACTAGGAAAGAGACCCAGTACTTC.

This clonotype was seen at least ten times. The chain carries TRBV5-1 and TRBJ2-2; 7 bases line up with TRBD2. This CDR3 is built from 16 residues. Unmatched junction bases numbered 11, after V lost 4 bases and J lost 5 bases. Germline lookup yields CDR1 SGHRS and CDR2 YFSETQ. The CDR3 reads CASSLGGIPATGELFF. For the CDR3, the DNA is TGCGCCAGCAGCCTGGGGGGGATTCCGGCGACCGGGGAGCTGTTTTTT.

This clonotype has a count of ten or more. V usage is TRBV29-1 and J usage is TRBJ1-1; possibly TRBD1 for D (5 bases). The V gene lost 5 bases and the J gene lost 5 bases, with 15 bases spanning the gap. From germline, CDR1 is SQVTM and CDR2 ANQGSEA. The CDR3 is made up of 13 amino acids. CDR3 DNA sequence: TGCAGCGTTAAAGGGGTGGGGACGACTGAAGCTTTCTTT. Its protein product is CSVKGVGTTEAFF.

This clonotype was counted at least ten times. The V gene is TRBV7-2, the J gene TRBJ1-1; D is unclear. Germline V gene data show CDR1 as SGHTA and CDR2 as FQGNSA. This CDR3 is built from 14 residues. Deletions cut 5 bases from V and 1 base from J, with 11 bases between. CDR3 bases: TGTGCCAGCAGCCCTTTTAACAAGAACACTGAAGCTTTCTTT. This sequence encodes CASSPFNKNTEAFF.

In this sample, this clonotype turned up many times. This chain uses TRBV12-3 or TRBV12-4 with TRBJ1-5; D call uncertain. This CDR3 is 14 amino acids long. Trimming removed 2 bases at V and 4 bases at J, with 9 bases between. For the CDR3, the DNA is TGTGCCAGCAGTTTACGGCAGAATAATCAGCCCCAGCATTTT. This sequence encodes CASSLRQNNQPQHF.

This clonotype appeared many times. The chain carries TRBV29-1 and TRBJ2-1; the D gene is possibly TRBD2 (5 bases). Germline V gene sequence: CDR1 SQVTM, CDR2 ANQGSEA. The CDR3 extends over 11 amino acids. CDR3 nucleotides: TGCAGTCGAGTAGCGAGCAATGAGCAGTTCTTC. Encoded protein: CSRVASNEQFF.

This clonotype was counted at least ten times. This chain links TRBV5-1 with TRBJ2-1; 12 bases fit TRBD2. V was pared by 4 bases and J by 7 bases, with 6 bases of the junction left unmatched. Germline V gene lookup returns CDR1 SGHRS and CDR2 YFSETQ. The CDR3 consists of 15 residues. Here the CDR3 DNA reads TGCGCCAGCAGCCCGGGACTAGCGGGTGAGAATGAGCAGTTCTTC. This gives the protein CASSPGLAGENEQFF.